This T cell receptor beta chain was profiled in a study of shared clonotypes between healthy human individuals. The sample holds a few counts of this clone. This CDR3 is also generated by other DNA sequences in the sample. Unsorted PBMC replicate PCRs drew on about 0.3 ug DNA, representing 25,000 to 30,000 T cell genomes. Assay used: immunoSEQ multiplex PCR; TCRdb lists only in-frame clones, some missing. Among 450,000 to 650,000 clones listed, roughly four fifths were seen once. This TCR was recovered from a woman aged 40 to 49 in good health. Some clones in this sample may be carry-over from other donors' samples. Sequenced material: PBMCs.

CDR3 sequence reads: CASSSNYEQYF. CDR3 bases: TGTGCCAGCAGTTCGAACTACGAGCAGTACTTC. The V gene is TRBV7-9, the J gene TRBJ2-7, with no clear D. Germline V gene data show CDR1 as SEHNR and CDR2 as FQNEAQ (reference sequence). The CDR3 runs 11 residues. V was trimmed by 6 bases and J by 3 bases, leaving 6 bases between them.